The clone carrying this T cell receptor beta chain was recorded many times. These data come from a study of blood T cells in healthy people across ages. It was with a sample-barcoded 5' primer and a J-beta primer mix that a second PCR of roughly 7 to 12 cycles was run. TCRdb re-called the 5' RACE reads through MiXCR, storing one row per CDR3 protein. The sample shows approximately 670,000 distinct CDR3 sequences, about 43% of them seen only once. Per germline, CDR1 LNHNV and CDR2 YYDKDF (reference sequence). CDR3 length: 14 residues. The V end lost 4 bases, the J end lost 8 bases, and 17 bases lay between the germline ends.

The sample comprised blood. The receptor was isolated from an older man in good health. This chain uses TRBV15 with TRBJ1-2; weak D call: TRBD1 (5 bases). The CDR3 here is CATSTPPGRRGYTF. The DNA for the CDR3 is TGTGCCACCAGCACCCCTCCGGGACGACGGGGCTACACCTTC.